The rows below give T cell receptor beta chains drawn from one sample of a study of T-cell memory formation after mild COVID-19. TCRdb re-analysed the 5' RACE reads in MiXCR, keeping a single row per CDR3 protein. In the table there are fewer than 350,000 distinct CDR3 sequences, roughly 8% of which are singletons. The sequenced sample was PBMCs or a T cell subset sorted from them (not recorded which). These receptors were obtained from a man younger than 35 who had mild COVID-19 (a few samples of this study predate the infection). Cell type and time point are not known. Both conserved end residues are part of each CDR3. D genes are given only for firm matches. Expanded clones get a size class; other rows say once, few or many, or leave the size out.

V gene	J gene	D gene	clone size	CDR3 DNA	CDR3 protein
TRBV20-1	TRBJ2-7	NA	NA	TGCAGTGCTAGGGATGGCTCCTACGAGCAGTACTTC	CSARDGSYEQYF
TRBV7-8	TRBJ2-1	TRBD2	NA	TGTGCCAGCAGCCGCGGACTAGCTGCAGGGGACAATGAGCAGTTCTTC	CASSRGLAAGDNEQFF
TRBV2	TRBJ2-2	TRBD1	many	TGTGCCAGCGGGGACAGTAACACCGGGGAGCTGTTTTTT	CASGDSNTGELFF
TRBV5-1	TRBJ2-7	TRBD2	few	TGCGCCAGCAGCCAAAGCGGGGGCTCGAGCTACGAGCAGTACTTC	CASSQSGGSSYEQYF
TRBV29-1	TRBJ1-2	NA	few	TGCAGCGTTGAAGTAGGGGGCTATGGCTACACCTTC	CSVEVGGYGYTF
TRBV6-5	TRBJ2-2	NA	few	TGTGCCAGCAGTTTACTCCAGGTGGGAGGGGAGCTGTTTTTT	CASSLLQVGGELFF
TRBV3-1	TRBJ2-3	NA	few	TGTGCCAGCAACGGGGAGGCCACAGATACGCAGTATTTT	CASNGEATDTQYF
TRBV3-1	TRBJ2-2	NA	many	TGTGCCAGCACCACAGTCCCGGGGAACACCGGGGAGCTGTTTTTT	CASTTVPGNTGELFF
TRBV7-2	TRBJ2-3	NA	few	TGTGCCAGCAGCCTCACCAGGGTAACAGATACGCAGTATTTT	CASSLTRVTDTQYF
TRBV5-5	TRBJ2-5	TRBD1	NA	TGTGCCAGCAGCCAGGACAGGGGGCGTAGAGAGACCCAGTACTTC	CASSQDRGRRETQYF
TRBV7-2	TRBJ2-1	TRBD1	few	TGTGCCAGCAGCGCCGGGACAGGGCCTTACAATGAGCAGTTCTTC	CASSAGTGPYNEQFF
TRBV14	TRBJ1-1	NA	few	TGTGCCAGCAGACCGCAGGGCCACCGAAGGGCTTTCTTT	CASRPQGHRRAFF
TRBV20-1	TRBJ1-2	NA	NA	TGCAGTGCTAGAGACAGGTCAAATTATGGCTACACCTTC	CSARDRSNYGYTF
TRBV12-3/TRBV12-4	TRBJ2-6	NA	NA	TGTGCCAGCAGTGCGGGACCGACCTCTGGGGCCAACGTCCTGACTTTC	CASSAGPTSGANVLTF
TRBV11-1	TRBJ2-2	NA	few	TGTGCCAGCAGCCGAGAAAAGTCCAGCGGGGAGCTGTTTTTT	CASSREKSSGELFF
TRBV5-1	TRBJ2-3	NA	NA	TGCGCCAGCAGCCTACTTTACGGTGGGGGGACAGATACGCAGTATTTT	CASSLLYGGGTDTQYF
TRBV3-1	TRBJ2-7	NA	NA	TGTGCCAGCAGCCCCTCAGCGGGTAGCGAGCAGTACTTC	CASSPSAGSEQYF
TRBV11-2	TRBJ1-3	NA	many	TGTGCCAGCAGCAAAAACCGGGACGCACTCTTATATTTT	CASSKNRDALLYF
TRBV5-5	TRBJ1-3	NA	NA	TGTGCCTGCAGGTTACCCTCTGGAAACACCATATATTTT	CACRLPSGNTIYF